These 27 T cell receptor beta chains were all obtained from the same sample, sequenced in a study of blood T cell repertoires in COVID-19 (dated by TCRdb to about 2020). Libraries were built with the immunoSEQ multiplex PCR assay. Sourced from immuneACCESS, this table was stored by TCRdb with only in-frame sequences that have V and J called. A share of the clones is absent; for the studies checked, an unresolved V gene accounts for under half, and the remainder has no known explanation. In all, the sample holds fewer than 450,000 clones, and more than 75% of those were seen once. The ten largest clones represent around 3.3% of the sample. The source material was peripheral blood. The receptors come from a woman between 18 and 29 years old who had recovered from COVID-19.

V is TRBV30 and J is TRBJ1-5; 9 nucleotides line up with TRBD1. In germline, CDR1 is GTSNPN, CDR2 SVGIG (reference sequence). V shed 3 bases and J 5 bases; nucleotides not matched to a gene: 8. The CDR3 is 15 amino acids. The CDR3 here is CAWRAPGQGHQPQHF. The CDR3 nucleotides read TGTGCCTGGAGGGCTCCGGGACAGGGACATCAGCCCCAGCATTTT.

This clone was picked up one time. The CDR3, as DNA: TGCAGCGTTGGAGGACAGGGCAATGAGCAGTTCTTC. It codes for CSVGGQGNEQFF. V usage is TRBV29-1 and J usage is TRBJ2-1, with 8 bases aligning to TRBD1. The CDR3 contains 12 residues. The V segment lost 4 bases and the J segment 6 bases; nucleotides outside the gene matches: 2. Germline lookup yields CDR1 SQVTM and CDR2 ANQGSEA.

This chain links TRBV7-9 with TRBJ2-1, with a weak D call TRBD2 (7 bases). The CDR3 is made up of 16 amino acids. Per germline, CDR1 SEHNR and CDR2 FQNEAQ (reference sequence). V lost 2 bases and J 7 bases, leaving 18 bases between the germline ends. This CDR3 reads CASSLPDRGRGNEQFF. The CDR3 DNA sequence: TGTGCCAGCAGCTTACCCGACCGGGGGCGGGGGAATGAGCAGTTCTTC. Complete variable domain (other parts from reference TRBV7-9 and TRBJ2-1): DTGVSQNPRHKITKRGQNVTFRCDPISEHNRLYWYRQTLGQGPEFLTYFQNEAQLEKSRLLSDRFSAERPKGSFSTLEIQRTEQGDSAMYLCASSLPDRGRGNEQFFGPGTRLTVL.

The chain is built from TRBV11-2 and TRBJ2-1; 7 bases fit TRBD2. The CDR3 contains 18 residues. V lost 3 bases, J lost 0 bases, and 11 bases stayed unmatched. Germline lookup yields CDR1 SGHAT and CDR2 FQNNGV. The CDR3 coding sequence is TGTGCCAGCAGCTTGAGGGCTAGCGGTAGGAGCTCCTACAATGAGCAGTTCTTC. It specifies CASSLRASGRSSYNEQFF.

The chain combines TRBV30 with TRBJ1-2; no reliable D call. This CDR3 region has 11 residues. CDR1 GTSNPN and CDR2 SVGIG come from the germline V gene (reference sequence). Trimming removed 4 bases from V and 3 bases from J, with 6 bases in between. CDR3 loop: CAWTGDYGYTF. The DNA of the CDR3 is TGTGCCTGGACGGGTGACTATGGCTACACCTTC.

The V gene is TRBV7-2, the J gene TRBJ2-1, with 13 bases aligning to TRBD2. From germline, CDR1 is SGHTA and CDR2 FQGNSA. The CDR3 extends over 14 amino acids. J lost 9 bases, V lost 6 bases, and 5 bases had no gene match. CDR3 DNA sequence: TGTGCCAGCAGACTAGCGGGAGGGCTGGGTGAGCAGTTCTTC. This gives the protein CASRLAGGLGEQFF.

CDR3 loop: CASGLKGTDTEAFF. The CDR3 region has the DNA TGTGCTAGTGGTTTGAAAGGGACAGACACTGAAGCTTTCTTT. This sequence joins TRBV12-5 and TRBJ1-1; 7 bases line up with TRBD1. The CDR3 extends over 14 amino acids. The germline V gene has CDR1 LGHNT and CDR2 FRNRAP. With V trimmed by 2 bases and J by 3 bases, 3 bases remained unmatched.

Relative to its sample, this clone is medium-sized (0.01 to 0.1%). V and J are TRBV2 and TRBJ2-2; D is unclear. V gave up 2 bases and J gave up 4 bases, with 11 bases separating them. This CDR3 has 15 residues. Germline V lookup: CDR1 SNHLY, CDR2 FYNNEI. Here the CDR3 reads CASSEFPGGTGELFF. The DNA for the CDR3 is TGTGCCAGCAGTGAATTTCCCGGTGGCACCGGGGAGCTGTTTTTT.

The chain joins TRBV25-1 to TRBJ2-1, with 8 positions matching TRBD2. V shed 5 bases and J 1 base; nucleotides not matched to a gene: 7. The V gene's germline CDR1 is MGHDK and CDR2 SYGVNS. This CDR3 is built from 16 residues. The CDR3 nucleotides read TGTGCCAGCAGTCCCCGGGGGGGAGCTTCCTACAATGAGCAGTTCTTC. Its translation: CASSPRGGASYNEQFF. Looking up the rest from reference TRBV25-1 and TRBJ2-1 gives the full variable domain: EADIYQTPRYLVIGTGKKITLECSQTMGHDKMYWYQQDPGMELHLIHYSYGVNSTEKGDLSSESTVSRIRTEHFPLTLESARPSHTSQYLCASSPRGGASYNEQFFGPGTRLTVL.

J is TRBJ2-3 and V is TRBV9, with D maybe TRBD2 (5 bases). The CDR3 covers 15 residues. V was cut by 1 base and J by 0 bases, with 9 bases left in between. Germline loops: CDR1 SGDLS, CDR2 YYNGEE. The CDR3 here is CASSVYGLSTDTQYF. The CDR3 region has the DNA TGTGCCAGCAGCGTATACGGACTCAGCACAGATACGCAGTATTTT. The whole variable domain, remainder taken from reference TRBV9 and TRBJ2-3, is DSGVTQTPKHLITATGQRVTLRCSPRSGDLSVYWYQQSLDQGLQFLIQYYNGEERAKGNILERFSAQQFPDLHSELNLSSLELGDSALYFCASSVYGLSTDTQYFGPGTRLTVL.

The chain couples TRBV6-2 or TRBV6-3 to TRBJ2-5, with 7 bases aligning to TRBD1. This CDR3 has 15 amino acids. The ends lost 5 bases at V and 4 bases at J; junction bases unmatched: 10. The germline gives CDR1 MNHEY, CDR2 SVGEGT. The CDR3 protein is CASSARQGTAETQYF. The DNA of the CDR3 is TGTGCCAGCAGTGCCCGACAGGGTACGGCAGAGACCCAGTACTTC.

This CDR3 is CSVDDGWTGADEQFF. The CDR3 DNA reads as TGCAGCGTTGATGATGGGTGGACAGGGGCAGATGAGCAGTTCTTC. V and J are TRBV29-1 and TRBJ2-1; 9 nucleotides line up with TRBD1. The J segment lost 8 bases and the V segment lost 3 bases, leaving 11 bases of the junction unmatched. The germline CDR1 and CDR2 sequences are SQVTM and ANQGSEA. The length of the CDR3 is 15 residues.

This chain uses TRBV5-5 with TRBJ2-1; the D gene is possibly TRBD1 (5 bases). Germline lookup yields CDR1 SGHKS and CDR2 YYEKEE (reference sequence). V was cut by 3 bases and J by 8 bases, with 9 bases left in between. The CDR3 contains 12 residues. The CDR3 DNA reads TGTGCCAGCAGCTCCAGGGTCGATGAGCAGTTCTTC. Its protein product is CASSSRVDEQFF.

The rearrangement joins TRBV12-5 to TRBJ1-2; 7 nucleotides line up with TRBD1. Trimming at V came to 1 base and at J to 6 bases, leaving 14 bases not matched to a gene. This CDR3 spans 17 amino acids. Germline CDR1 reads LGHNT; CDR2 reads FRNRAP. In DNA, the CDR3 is TGTGCTAGTGGTTTGGCCATATTCCGACAGGGTGTGGATGGCTACACCTTC. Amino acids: CASGLAIFRQGVDGYTF. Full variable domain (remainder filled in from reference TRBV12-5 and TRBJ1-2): DARVTQTPRHKVTEMGQEVTMRCQPILGHNTVFWYRQTMMQGLELLAYFRNRAPLDDSGMPKDRFSAEMPDATLATLKIQPSEPRDSAVYFCASGLAIFRQGVDGYTFGSGTRLTVV.

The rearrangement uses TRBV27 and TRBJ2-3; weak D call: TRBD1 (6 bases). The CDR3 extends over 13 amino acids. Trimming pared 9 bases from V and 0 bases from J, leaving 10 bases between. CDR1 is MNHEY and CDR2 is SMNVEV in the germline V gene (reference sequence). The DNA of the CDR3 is TGTGCCAGTGCAAGGGGGAGCACAGATACGCAGTATTTT. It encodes CASARGSTDTQYF.

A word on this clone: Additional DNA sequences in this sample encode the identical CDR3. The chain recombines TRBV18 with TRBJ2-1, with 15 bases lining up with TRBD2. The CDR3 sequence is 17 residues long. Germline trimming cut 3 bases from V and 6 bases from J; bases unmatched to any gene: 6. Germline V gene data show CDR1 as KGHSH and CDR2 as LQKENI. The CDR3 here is CASSPPGLAGGGNEQFF. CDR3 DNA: TGTGCCAGCTCACCGCCGGGACTAGCGGGAGGCGGCAATGAGCAGTTCTTC.

CDR3 region: CASSPTGGGGNTIYF. CDR3 DNA sequence: TGTGCCAGCTCACCTACAGGGGGCGGAGGAAACACCATATATTTT. The chain recombines TRBV18 with TRBJ1-3; 9 bases line up with TRBD1. The trim removed 3 bases at V and 4 bases at J, leaving 4 bases unmatched. Per the germline V gene, CDR1 is KGHSH and CDR2 is LQKENI. This CDR3 spans 15 amino acids.

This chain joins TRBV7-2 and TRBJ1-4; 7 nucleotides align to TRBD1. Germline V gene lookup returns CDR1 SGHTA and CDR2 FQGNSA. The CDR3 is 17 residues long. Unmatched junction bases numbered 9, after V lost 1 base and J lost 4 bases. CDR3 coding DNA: TGTGCCAGCAGCTTAGGCCGGACAGGCCGGGGTAATGAAAAACTGTTTTTT. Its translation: CASSLGRTGRGNEKLFF.

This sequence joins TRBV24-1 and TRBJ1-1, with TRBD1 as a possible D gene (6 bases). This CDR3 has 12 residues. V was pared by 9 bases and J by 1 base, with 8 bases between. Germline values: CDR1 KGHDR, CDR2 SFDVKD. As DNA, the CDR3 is TGTGCCACCGGGGGCGCGAACACTGAAGCTTTCTTT. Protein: CATGGANTEAFF.

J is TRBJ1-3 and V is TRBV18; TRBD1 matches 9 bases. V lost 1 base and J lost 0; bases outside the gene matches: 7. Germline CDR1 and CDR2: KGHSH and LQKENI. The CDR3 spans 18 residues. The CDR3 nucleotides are TGTGCCAGCTCACCACGTGCGACAGGGGGTTTCTCTGGAAACACCATATATTTT. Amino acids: CASSPRATGGFSGNTIYF.

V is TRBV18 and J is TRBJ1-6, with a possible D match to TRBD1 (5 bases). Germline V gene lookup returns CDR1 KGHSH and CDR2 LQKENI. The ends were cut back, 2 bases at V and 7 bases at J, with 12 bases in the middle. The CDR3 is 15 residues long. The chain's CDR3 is CASSPNKGWNSPLHF. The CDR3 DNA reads TGTGCCAGCTCACCAAATAAGGGGTGGAATTCACCCCTCCACTTT.

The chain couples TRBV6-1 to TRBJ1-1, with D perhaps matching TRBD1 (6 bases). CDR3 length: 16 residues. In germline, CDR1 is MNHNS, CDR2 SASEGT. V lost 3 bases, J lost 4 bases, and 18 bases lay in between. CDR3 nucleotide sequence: TGTGCCAGCAGTGAGGTCTGGGGGCGGAGTGGCACTGAAGCTTTCTTT. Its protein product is CASSEVWGRSGTEAFF.

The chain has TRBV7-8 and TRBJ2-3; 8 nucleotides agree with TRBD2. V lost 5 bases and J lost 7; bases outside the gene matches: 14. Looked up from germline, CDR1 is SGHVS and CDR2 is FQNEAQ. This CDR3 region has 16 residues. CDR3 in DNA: TGTGCCAGCAGCAACCCTCAGCGGGAGAGGTTACATACGCAGTATTTT. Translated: CASSNPQRERLHTQYF.

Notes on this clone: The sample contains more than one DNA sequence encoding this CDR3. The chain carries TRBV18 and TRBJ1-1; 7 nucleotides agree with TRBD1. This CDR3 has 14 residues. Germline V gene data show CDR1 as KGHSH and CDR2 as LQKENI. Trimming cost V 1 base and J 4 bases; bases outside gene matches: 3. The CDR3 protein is CASSPQGAGTEAFF. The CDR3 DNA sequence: TGTGCCAGCTCACCACAGGGGGCTGGCACTGAAGCTTTCTTT.

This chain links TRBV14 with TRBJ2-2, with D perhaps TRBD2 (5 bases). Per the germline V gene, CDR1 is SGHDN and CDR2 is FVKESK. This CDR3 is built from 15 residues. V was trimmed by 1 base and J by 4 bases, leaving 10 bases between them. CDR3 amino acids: CASSQVLGFTGELFF. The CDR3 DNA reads TGTGCCAGCAGCCAAGTACTAGGCTTCACCGGGGAGCTGTTTTTT.

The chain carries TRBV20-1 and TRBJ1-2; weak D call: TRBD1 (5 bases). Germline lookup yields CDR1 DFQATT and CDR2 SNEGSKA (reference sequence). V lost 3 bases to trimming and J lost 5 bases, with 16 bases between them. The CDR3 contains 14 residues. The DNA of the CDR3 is TGCAGTGCTAGTGATAGGGCGGAGGGGTATGGCTACACCTTC. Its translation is CSASDRAEGYGYTF.

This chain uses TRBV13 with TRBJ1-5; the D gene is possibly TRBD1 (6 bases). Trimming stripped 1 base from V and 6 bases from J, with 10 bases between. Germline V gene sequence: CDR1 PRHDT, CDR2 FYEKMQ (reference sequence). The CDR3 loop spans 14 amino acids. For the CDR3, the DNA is TGTGCCAGCAGCTTAGCGGGGGGCGGTCAGCCCCAGCATTTT. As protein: CASSLAGGGQPQHF.